This is a list of T cell receptor beta chains from one sample in a study of T cells after yellow fever vaccination. TCRdb re-called the 5' RACE reads with MiXCR, one entry per CDR3 protein. The top ten clones hold roughly 18% of a sample with some 350,000 distinct CDR3 sequences, about 9.5% of them seen once. The source material was PBMCs, sampled on the day of the first yellow fever vaccination. These receptors were collected from a man between 18 and 35 years old who received the YFV17D yellow fever vaccine. Both conserved end residues are part of each CDR3. The D gene is left open where the match is weak. Part of the rows lack a size; the others show once, few, many or a class for expanded clones.

CDR3	DNA	size	V	J	D
CASSSRASNNNEQFF	TGTGCCAGCAGCTCCCGAGCCTCAAATAACAATGAGCAGTTCTTC	few	TRBV7-2	TRBJ2-1	-
CASSIGDGYQETQYF	TGTGCCAGTAGTATAGGGGACGGGTACCAAGAGACCCAGTACTTC	many	TRBV19	TRBJ2-5	-
CASSPYRGDGNTIYF	TGTGCCAGCTCACCTTACAGGGGCGATGGAAACACCATATATTTT	-	TRBV18	TRBJ1-3	TRBD1
CASAERAGERGNQPQHF	TGTGCCAGCGCAGAAAGGGCAGGGGAAAGAGGTAATCAGCCCCAGCATTTT	few	TRBV6-1	TRBJ1-5	-
CASSPKYSRFNQPQHF	TGTGCCAGCAGCCCCAAGTACTCACGGTTCAATCAGCCCCAGCATTTT	-	TRBV14	TRBJ1-5	-
CASRLAGATDTQYF	TGTGCCAGCAGATTAGCGGGGGCCACAGATACGCAGTATTTT	-	TRBV6-5	TRBJ2-3	TRBD2
CASRPRDKETQYF	TGCGCCAGCAGGCCCCGGGACAAAGAGACCCAGTACTTC	-	TRBV4-1	TRBJ2-5	-
CASSLAPDRPGSYGYTF	TGCGCCAGCAGCTTAGCCCCGGACCGCCCGGGGAGCTATGGCTACACCTTC	many	TRBV5-1	TRBJ1-2	-
CASSRGVNEKLFF	TGTGCCAGCAGTCGGGGTGTCAATGAAAAACTGTTTTTT	-	TRBV12-3/TRBV12-4	TRBJ1-4	-
CATSDLEGQLNTGELFF	TGTGCCACCAGTGATTTGGAAGGACAGTTAAACACCGGGGAGCTGTTTTTT	-	TRBV24-1	TRBJ2-2	-
CASSSVIQGAGTDTQYF	TGCGCCAGCAGCTCGGTAATACAGGGGGCCGGCACAGATACGCAGTATTTT	many	TRBV5-1	TRBJ2-3	TRBD1
CATSISPGRQQFF	TGTGCCACCAGCATTTCCCCAGGTCGTCAGCAGTTCTTC	-	TRBV15	TRBJ2-1	-
CASSLAANNEQFF	TGTGCCAGCAGCTTAGCAGCTAACAATGAGCAGTTCTTC	many	TRBV11-3	TRBJ2-1	-
CASSFRGWTGELFF	TGTGCCAGCAGTTTCCGGGGGTGGACCGGGGAGCTGTTTTTT	-	TRBV12-3/TRBV12-4	TRBJ2-2	-
CATSTTRGGTEAFF	TGTGCCACCAGCACTACCAGGGGGGGCACTGAAGCTTTCTTT	few	TRBV15	TRBJ1-1	TRBD1
CASGLVHGVNTEAFF	TGTGCTAGTGGTTTGGTACATGGGGTTAACACTGAAGCTTTCTTT	few	TRBV12-5	TRBJ1-1	-
CASSAKGAAHSPLHF	TGTGCCAGCAGTGCTAAGGGGGCGGCCCATTCACCCCTCCACTTT	few	TRBV12-3/TRBV12-4	TRBJ1-6	TRBD1
CASSLEVFSGKQFF	TGTGCCAGCAGCTTAGAGGTATTTAGCGGAAAGCAGTTCTTC	many	TRBV11-2	TRBJ2-1	-
CASSLDLSTGELFF	TGCGCCAGCAGCTTGGACCTGAGCACCGGGGAGCTGTTTTTT	-	TRBV5-1	TRBJ2-2	-
CASSPGQTTDTQYF	TGTGCCAGCAGCCCCGGACAGACCACAGATACGCAGTATTTT	few	TRBV7-2	TRBJ2-3	-
CSAYRLAGETQYF	TGCAGTGCTTACCGACTAGCCGGAGAGACCCAGTACTTC	few	TRBV20-1	TRBJ2-5	TRBD2
CSARQDSYEQYF	TGCAGTGCTAGACAGGACTCCTACGAGCAGTACTTC	-	TRBV20-1	TRBJ2-7	-
CASSQEKGAFTGNTIYF	TGTGCCAGCAGCCAAGAAAAGGGGGCTTTCACTGGAAACACCATATATTTT	-	TRBV4-2	TRBJ1-3	TRBD1
CASSQDRARENIQYF	TGTGCCAGCAGCCAAGATCGGGCCCGGGAAAACATTCAGTACTTC	-	TRBV4-2	TRBJ2-4	-
CAISAGDASGNTIYF	TGTGCCATCAGTGCGGGGGACGCATCCGGAAACACCATATATTTT	few	TRBV10-3	TRBJ1-3	-
CASSFGIVRDVNEKLFF	TGTGCCAGCAGTTTCGGGATCGTCCGGGATGTGAATGAAAAACTGTTTTTT	few	TRBV6-5	TRBJ1-4	-
CASNTGGRETQYF	TGTGCCAGCAACACAGGGGGTCGAGAGACCCAGTACTTC	-	TRBV7-8	TRBJ2-5	TRBD1
CASSSGGGTYNEQFF	TGTGCCAGCAGTTCCGGCGGGGGGACATACAATGAGCAGTTCTTC	many	TRBV6-2/TRBV6-3	TRBJ2-1	TRBD2
CASSLEQGNHGEQYF	TGTGCCAGCAGCTTAGAACAGGGGAATCACGGCGAGCAGTACTTC	many	TRBV7-9	TRBJ2-7	TRBD1
CASSLVLGGPYNEQFF	TGCGCCAGCAGCTTGGTATTGGGGGGTCCCTACAATGAGCAGTTCTTC	few	TRBV5-1	TRBJ2-1	-
CASSKGQGAADTQYF	TGTGCCAGCAGCAAGGGACAGGGAGCGGCAGATACGCAGTATTTT	-	TRBV7-9	TRBJ2-3	TRBD1
CAISEVSYEQYF	TGTGCCATCAGTGAAGTTTCCTACGAGCAGTACTTC	-	TRBV10-3	TRBJ2-7	-
CSAWGGRDFRNEQFF	TGCAGTGCGTGGGGGGGCCGGGACTTTCGTAATGAGCAGTTCTTC	many	TRBV20-1	TRBJ2-1	-
CASSSGLAAQFF	TGCGCCAGCAGTTCGGGACTAGCGGCGCAGTTCTTC	-	TRBV5-1	TRBJ2-1	TRBD2
CASSALSGSDGYTF	TGTGCCAGCAGCGCTCTATCAGGGTCGGATGGCTACACCTTC	many	TRBV7-2	TRBJ1-2	-
CASSPMGANTEAFF	TGCGCCAGCAGCCCCATGGGGGCCAACACTGAAGCTTTCTTT	few	TRBV5-1	TRBJ1-1	-
CASNLQGSSYNEQFF	TGTGCCAGCAACCTCCAGGGGAGCTCCTACAATGAGCAGTTCTTC	-	TRBV12-3/TRBV12-4	TRBJ2-1	-
CASYGGDSVAGYTF	TGTGCCAGCTATGGGGGGGACTCCGTGGCTGGCTACACCTTC	-	TRBV12-3/TRBV12-4	TRBJ1-2	-
CASSQIPGQGAYEQYF	TGTGCCAGCAGCCAAATACCGGGACAGGGGGCTTACGAGCAGTACTTC	many	TRBV4-2	TRBJ2-7	TRBD1
CASSPPRGRNTGELFF	TGCGCCAGCAGCCCCCCTCGCGGCCGGAACACCGGGGAGCTGTTTTTT	-	TRBV4-1	TRBJ2-2	-
CASGFYQGNEKLFF	TGTGCCAGCGGCTTTTACCAGGGGAATGAAAAACTGTTTTTT	few	TRBV7-9	TRBJ1-4	-
CASSTRTGEGQPQHF	TGTGCCAGCAGCACCCGGACAGGTGAGGGTCAGCCCCAGCATTTT	few	TRBV7-2	TRBJ1-5	TRBD1
CASSVAREMDEAFF	TGTGCCAGCAGCGTAGCTCGGGAGATGGATGAAGCTTTCTTT	many	TRBV9	TRBJ1-1	-
CASSRAGTEINEQFF	TGCGCCAGCAGCAGAGCCGGGACAGAGATCAATGAGCAGTTCTTC	-	TRBV5-1	TRBJ2-1	TRBD1
CASSPLWVSTSYEQYF	TGCGCCAGCAGCCCACTCTGGGTTAGTACCTCCTACGAGCAGTACTTC	few	TRBV4-1	TRBJ2-7	-
CASTGTDTQYF	TGTGCCAGCACCGGCACAGATACGCAGTATTTT	-	TRBV6-2/TRBV6-3	TRBJ2-3	-
CASRRQGYGNQPQHF	TGTGCCAGCAGACGACAGGGGTATGGCAATCAGCCCCAGCATTTT	few	TRBV12-3/TRBV12-4	TRBJ1-5	TRBD1
CSAQGPPRETQYF	TGCAGTGCTCAAGGCCCACCAAGAGAGACCCAGTACTTC	many	TRBV20-1	TRBJ2-5	-
CSATKQGNQPQHF	TGCAGTGCTACAAAACAGGGAAATCAGCCCCAGCATTTT	many	TRBV20-1	TRBJ1-5	-
CASSSGTSGQRYF	TGTGCCAGCAGCTCCGGGACTAGCGGCCAAAGGTACTTC	many	TRBV7-3	TRBJ2-7	TRBD2
CASSPNGGARTYNEQFF	TGTGCCAGCAGTCCCAACGGGGGGGCCAGGACCTACAATGAGCAGTTCTTC	-	TRBV6-1	TRBJ2-1	TRBD2
CASSPRSYLAGGQTAGELFF	TGTGCCAGCAGCCCCCGGTCGTATCTAGCGGGGGGGCAAACGGCCGGGGAGCTGTTTTTT	few	TRBV4-2	TRBJ2-2	TRBD2